A single sample is the source of the 11 T cell receptor beta chains below, sequenced in a study of persistence of HIV-infected CD4 T cells. These receptors have no known antigen. This was the immunoSEQ version 4 assay in survey mode. The method was immunoSEQ multiplex PCR; TCRdb's version includes in-frame clones alone and lacks a portion of them. The table lists 40,000 to 55,000 clones, around 90% of them singletons. Anti-CD3/anti-CD28 beads served as a nonspecific positive control stimulus. CD4+ T cells upregulating both CD40 ligand and CD69 were sorted as responding cells. This material consisted of CD4+ T cells sorted from PBMCs after approximately 19-hour stimulation, taken from a patient who received antiretroviral therapy. The receptors were sampled from an adult woman with HIV who was CMV-seropositive.

The rearrangement uses TRBV14 and TRBJ2-3; 7 nucleotides match TRBD2. The germline V gene has CDR1 SGHDN and CDR2 FVKESK. The CDR3 runs to 16 residues. Unmatched junction bases numbered 10, after V lost 1 base and J lost 6 bases. The CDR3 nucleotides read TGTGCCAGCAGCCAAGGGGGGACTAAACGTTATGATACGCAGTATTTT. It encodes CASSQGGTKRYDTQYF.

The chain joins TRBV19 to TRBJ1-5, with a possible D match to TRBD1 (6 bases). The CDR3 runs 16 residues. Germline-derived CDR1 and CDR2 are LNHDA and SQIVND (reference sequence). Trimming cost V 5 bases and J 2 bases, with 16 bases left between them. Here the CDR3 DNA reads TGTGCCAGTAGTGCCGTTCAGGGGCTAGGCAATCAGCCCCAGCATTTT. Translating gives CASSAVQGLGNQPQHF.

This clone was seen just once. The chain is built from TRBV2 and TRBJ2-7; 11 bases fit TRBD2. Germline V gene sequence: CDR1 SNHLY, CDR2 FYNNEI. V lost 1 base and J lost 1; bases outside the gene matches: 3. The CDR3 contains 16 residues. CDR3 sequence reads: CASSEVGTSGSYEQYF. The CDR3 DNA sequence: TGTGCCAGCAGTGAAGTGGGGACTAGCGGATCCTACGAGCAGTACTTC.

The chain uses TRBV6-2 or TRBV6-3 and TRBJ1-1; D gene ambiguous. Germline-derived CDR1 and CDR2 are MNHEY and SVGEGT. The V gene lost 6 bases and the J gene lost 0 bases, with 8 bases spanning the gap. The CDR3 runs to 13 residues. CDR3 in amino acids: CASSPDLNTEAFF. The CDR3 nucleotides are TGTGCCAGCAGCCCAGATCTGAACACTGAAGCTTTCTTT.

The chain combines TRBV28 with TRBJ1-1, with TRBD1 as a possible D gene (6 bases). V lost 5 bases to trimming and J lost 0 bases, with 22 bases between them. The CDR3 has 18 amino acids. From germline, CDR1 is MDHEN and CDR2 SYDVKM. The CDR3 protein is CASSLTVGGRGLNTEAFF. DNA for the CDR3: TGTGCCAGCAGTCTTACTGTTGGGGGGCGCGGGTTGAACACTGAAGCTTTCTTT.

The chain links TRBV29-1 to TRBJ1-1; D remains unclear. This CDR3 is 13 amino acids long. CDR1 SQVTM and CDR2 ANQGSEA come from the germline V gene. The V and J ends lost 2 bases and 3 bases respectively, with 10 bases between them. In DNA form, the CDR3 reads TGCAGCGTTGAACGCGATATCTACACTGAAGCTTTCTTT. Residues: CSVERDIYTEAFF.

This clone was counted once. The chain uses TRBV5-6 and TRBJ2-7, with 7 bases lining up with TRBD1. Per germline, CDR1 SGHDT and CDR2 YYEEEE. Trimming cost V 4 bases and J 4 bases; bases outside gene matches: 5. The CDR3 is made up of 13 amino acids. CDR3 in amino acids: CASSRDRKYEQYF. The CDR3 coding sequence is TGTGCCAGCAGCCGGGACAGAAAATACGAGCAGTACTTC.

The chain is built from TRBV7-9 and TRBJ1-5; 9 bases fit TRBD1. The CDR3 contains 17 residues. Trimming took 1 base from V and 1 from J; bases not matched to a gene: 5. Germline V CDR1 and CDR2: SEHNR, FQNEAQ (reference sequence). CDR3 DNA sequence: TGTGCCAGCAGCTTAGGACAGGGGGTGGGGAGCAATCAGCCCCAGCATTTT. This sequence encodes CASSLGQGVGSNQPQHF. Based on the CDR3 plus reference TRBV7-9 and TRBJ1-5, the full variable domain is DTGVSQNPRHKITKRGQNVTFRCDPISEHNRLYWYRQTLGQGPEFLTYFQNEAQLEKSRLLSDRFSAERPKGSFSTLEIQRTEQGDSAMYLCASSLGQGVGSNQPQHFGDGTRLSIL.

The rearrangement uses TRBV5-1 and TRBJ2-1; TRBD2 aligns across 8 bases. The CDR3 extends over 16 amino acids. Germline CDR1 and CDR2: SGHRS and YFSETQ. V lost 1 base to trimming and J lost 3 bases; unmatched junction nucleotides: 6. The CDR3 DNA reads as TGCGCCAGCAGCTTGACTAGCGGCCCCTACTACAATGAGCAGTTCTTC. Protein sequence: CASSLTSGPYYNEQFF.

This clone was detected a few times. The chain links TRBV25-1 to TRBJ1-2; 7 bases align to TRBD1. V gave up 2 bases and J gave up 4 bases; unmatched junction bases: 4. Germline CDR1 is MGHDK and CDR2 is SYGVNS. The CDR3 loop spans 14 amino acids. The chain's CDR3 is CASSEPTGLYGYTF. Here the CDR3 DNA reads TGTGCCAGCAGTGAACCGACAGGGCTCTATGGCTACACCTTC.

This sequence joins TRBV19 and TRBJ2-5, with TRBD2 matching over 11 bases. Germline CDR1 is LNHDA and CDR2 is SQIVND (reference sequence). CDR3 length: 18 amino acids. J gave up 4 bases and V 1 base, and 11 bases lay outside the gene matches. The CDR3 DNA reads TGTGCCAGTAGTATAGGTCGACTAGCGGGAATGGGCGGAGAGACCCAGTACTTC. It codes for CASSIGRLAGMGGETQYF.